Below are 5 T cell receptor beta chains sequenced from a single sample in a study of beta chain features in type 1 diabetes. Since all of the isolated RNA was reverse transcribed, expressed TCRB transcripts were what got sequenced. The protocol was immunoSEQ multiplex PCR, while the TCRdb copy is restricted to in-frame clones and leaves out a portion. The sample shows about 620,000 clones, 15% to 18% of them seen only once. The specimen was naive CD4+ T cells from blood. The source of these receptors is a man aged 18 to 35 in good health.

This clone was counted a few times. The rearrangement links TRBV7-2 to TRBJ2-3; D possibly corresponds to TRBD2 (5 bases). The germline V gene encodes CDR1 SGHTA and CDR2 FQGNSA. This CDR3 contains 15 residues. Trimming shortened V by 2 bases and J by 6 bases, and 15 bases separated the two germline ends. CDR3 nucleotides: TGTGCCAGCAGCTTAATAGGACTCGATCTCGATACGCAGTATTTT. Its translation: CASSLIGLDLDTQYF.

This clone has a handful of counts. This rearrangement joins TRBV5-1 to TRBJ2-7; D unclear. This CDR3 spans 11 amino acids. Between the trimmed V and J ends, which lost 5 bases and 4 bases, there was a span of 7 bases. The V gene's germline CDR1 is SGHRS and CDR2 YFSETQ. The CDR3 DNA is TGCGCCAGCAGAAAACAATACGAGCAGTACTTC. Translated, it gives CASRKQYEQYF. Variable domain in full (rest from reference TRBV5-1 and TRBJ2-7): KAGVTQTPRYLIKTRGQQVTLSCSPISGHRSVSWYQQTPGQGLQFLFEYFSETQRNKGNFPGRFSGRQFSNSRSEMNVSTLELGDSALYLCASRKQYEQYFGPGTRLTVT.

Only a few counts were recorded for this clone. The CDR3, as DNA: TGCGCCAGCAGTGGGACGGCCAACACCGGGGAGCTGTTTTTT. This codes for CASSGTANTGELFF. The chain couples TRBV5-1 to TRBJ2-2; either TRBD1 or TRBD2 may fit D (5 bases each). Trimming left V 5 bases short and J 2 bases short, with 10 bases between. Germline CDR1 reads SGHRS; CDR2 reads YFSETQ. This CDR3 region has 14 residues. The full variable domain, with the rest looked up from reference TRBV5-1 and TRBJ2-2, is KAGVTQTPRYLIKTRGQQVTLSCSPISGHRSVSWYQQTPGQGLQFLFEYFSETQRNKGNFPGRFSGRQFSNSRSEMNVSTLELGDSALYLCASSGTANTGELFFGEGSRLTVL.

The rearrangement uses TRBV11-2 and TRBJ1-4; D is undetermined. Between the trimmed V and J ends, which lost 5 bases and 6 bases, there was a span of 19 bases. Germline assignment: CDR1 SGHAT and CDR2 FQNNGV. The CDR3 is made up of 16 amino acids. The CDR3 loop is CASSHKVVSLDEKLFF. CDR3 nucleotide sequence: TGTGCCAGCAGCCACAAGGTGGTGAGTCTGGATGAAAAACTGTTTTTT.

Comments on this clone: The sample has other DNA sequences that encode this CDR3 too. The V and J genes are TRBV7-3 and TRBJ1-3; D call uncertain. Germline V lookup: CDR1 SGHTA, CDR2 FQGTGA. The CDR3 sequence is 13 residues long. Trimming pared 5 bases from V and 0 bases from J, leaving 5 bases between. CDR3: CASSPTSGNTIYF. As DNA, the CDR3 is TGTGCCAGCAGCCCGACCTCTGGAAACACCATATATTTT.